This note documents a single T cell receptor (beta chain) sequence. Its antigen is undetermined. The data derive from a study of T cell clones after liver transplantation. Background on the study: A pre-transplant mixed lymphocyte reaction with TCRbeta sequencing defined graft-donor-reactive clones followed in post-transplant blood. Blood was drawn pre-transplant, before withdrawal, and after full or failed withdrawal. Study-wide points: Post-transplant, graft-donor-reactive CD4 TCRbeta sequences in blood dropped significantly in most of the 8 subjects.

Thawed unstimulated PBMCs were FACS-sorted by CD3, CD4 and CD8 into two populations. This table comes from immunoSEQ multiplex PCR, and its TCRdb copy is limited to in-frame clones, with some not included. Of 8,500 to 10,000 clones listed, roughly 72% are singletons. Germline values: CDR1 SGHDN, CDR2 FVKESK. V was clipped by 1 base and J by 6 bases, with 10 bases between them. CDR3 length: 13 amino acids. The source material was CD8+ T cells from blood, sampled at the approximately 16-month timepoint. The chain carries TRBV14 and TRBJ2-7; D call uncertain. This TCR came from a human patient who received a liver transplant. The T cells may partly be graft donor cells. CDR3 loop: CASSQVSRPEQYF. In nucleotides, the CDR3 is TGTGCCAGCAGCCAAGTGAGCAGACCCGAGCAGTACTTC.